The 10 T cell receptor beta chains below all came from one sample that was sequenced in a study of T cells in Graves' hyperthyroidism and ophthalmopathy. Amplified regions were TCR beta CDR3 sequences from RNA transcripts. HTBI primers were employed in a first-round RT-PCR of the TCR CDR3. TCRdb re-called the multiplex PCR reads through MiXCR, storing one row per CDR3 protein. The table shows around 300,000 distinct CDR3 sequences, with 13% to 15% occurring only once. Sequences were obtained from blood. These receptors came from a woman aged 50 to 60 with Graves' hyperthyroidism that later progressed to Graves' ophthalmopathy.

Remarks on this clonotype: Since a much larger clone is just one base distant, this may be a read error. The chain links TRBV28 to TRBJ2-7; D not resolved. The CDR3 contains 12 residues. V was pared by 2 bases and J by 12 bases, with 14 bases between. Germline V lookup: CDR1 MDHEN, CDR2 SYDVKM. CDR3 bases: TGTGCCAGCAGTTTAGCCAATAGAGTGCGGTACTTC. Protein: CASSLANRVRYF.

Comment on this clonotype: A much larger clone is a single base away; this may be a read error. The chain combines TRBV9 with TRBJ2-5, with D tentatively TRBD2 (6 bases). The germline V gene encodes CDR1 SGDLS and CDR2 YYNGEE. This CDR3 contains 14 residues. In DNA form, the CDR3 reads TGTGCCAGCATCGGGTGGGACTTGTCAGAGACCCAGCACTTC. It yields the protein CASIGWDLSETQHF.

Many counts were recorded for this clonotype. The rearrangement uses TRBV20-1 and TRBJ2-7; D unresolved. This CDR3 has 12 amino acids. V dropped 0 bases and J dropped 5 bases, with 8 bases sitting between them. CDR1 is DFQATT and CDR2 is SNEGSKA in the germline V gene (reference sequence). CDR3 sequence: CSARDRQHEQYF. Here the CDR3 DNA reads TGCAGTGCTAGAGATCGGCAGCACGAGCAGTACTTC.

This clonotype was seen repeatedly, ten times or more. This chain joins TRBV6-1 and TRBJ1-2; 8 positions match TRBD1. The V segment lost 6 bases and the J segment 8 bases; nucleotides outside the gene matches: 8. CDR1 and CDR2 from the germline V gene are MNHNS and SASEGT. This CDR3 region has 13 residues. The CDR3 here is CASRPDRGGGYTF. CDR3 sequence (DNA): TGTGCCAGCAGACCCGACAGGGGAGGCGGCTACACCTTC.

This clonotype has only a few counts. V gene TRBV4-1 combines with J gene TRBJ2-3; tentative D call: TRBD2 (6 bases). The germline V gene has CDR1 MGHRA and CDR2 YSYEKL. Trimming took 0 bases from V and 2 from J, leaving 15 bases between them. The CDR3 is made up of 17 amino acids. CDR3 protein: CASSQESLTSFTDTQYF. CDR3 DNA: TGCGCCAGCAGCCAAGAATCCCTAACTAGCTTCACAGATACGCAGTATTTT.

This clonotype was counted a few times. The rearrangement links TRBV20-1 to TRBJ2-4, with D unresolved. The V end lost 3 bases, the J end lost 1 base, and 10 bases lay between the germline ends. Germline-derived CDR1 and CDR2 are DFQATT and SNEGSKA (reference sequence). The CDR3 runs 14 residues. This chain's CDR3 is CSASRSLAKNIQYF. The CDR3 DNA follows: TGCAGTGCTAGTAGGTCCTTGGCCAAAAACATTCAGTACTTC.

This clonotype has at least ten counts. The V gene is TRBV6-1, the J gene TRBJ1-5, with D uncertain. This CDR3 has 13 residues. The V end was cut by 11 bases, the J end by 1 base, with 12 bases between. CDR1 is MNHNS, CDR2 SASEGT, per germline. CDR3 sequence reads: CACRHLSNQPQHF. The DNA for the CDR3 is TGTGCCTGCCGACACCTAAGCAATCAGCCCCAGCATTTT.

In this sample, this clonotype turned up many times. The rearrangement joins TRBV7-9 to TRBJ1-4; 10 nucleotides line up with TRBD1. Germline CDR1 SEHNR, CDR2 FQNEAQ (reference sequence). The ends lost 5 bases at V and 8 bases at J; junction bases unmatched: 8. The CDR3 covers 15 residues. The CDR3 nucleotides read TGTGCCAGCAGCGCGACCGGGACAGGGGCCGAAAAACTGTTTTTT. This sequence encodes CASSATGTGAEKLFF.

This clonotype was seen many times. CDR3 bases: TGTGCCAGCAGTTACTCGAGGCTAGTCTTATTCACAGATACGCAGTATTTT. This translates into CASSYSRLVLFTDTQYF. The chain is built from TRBV6-2 or TRBV6-3 and TRBJ2-3; D not certain. The ends were cut back, 0 bases at V and 2 bases at J, with 15 bases in the middle. Per germline, CDR1 MNHEY and CDR2 SVGEGT. The CDR3 is 17 amino acids.

The rearrangement uses TRBV10-2 and TRBJ2-7; the match to TRBD1 covers 11 bases. Germline V CDR1 and CDR2: WSHSY, SAAADI. With V trimmed by 11 bases and J by 2 bases, 2 bases remained unmatched. The CDR3 is 12 amino acids. The CDR3 DNA is TGCGCCGGGGGACAGGGGGCCTACGAGCAGTACTTC. Translation gives CAGGQGAYEQYF.